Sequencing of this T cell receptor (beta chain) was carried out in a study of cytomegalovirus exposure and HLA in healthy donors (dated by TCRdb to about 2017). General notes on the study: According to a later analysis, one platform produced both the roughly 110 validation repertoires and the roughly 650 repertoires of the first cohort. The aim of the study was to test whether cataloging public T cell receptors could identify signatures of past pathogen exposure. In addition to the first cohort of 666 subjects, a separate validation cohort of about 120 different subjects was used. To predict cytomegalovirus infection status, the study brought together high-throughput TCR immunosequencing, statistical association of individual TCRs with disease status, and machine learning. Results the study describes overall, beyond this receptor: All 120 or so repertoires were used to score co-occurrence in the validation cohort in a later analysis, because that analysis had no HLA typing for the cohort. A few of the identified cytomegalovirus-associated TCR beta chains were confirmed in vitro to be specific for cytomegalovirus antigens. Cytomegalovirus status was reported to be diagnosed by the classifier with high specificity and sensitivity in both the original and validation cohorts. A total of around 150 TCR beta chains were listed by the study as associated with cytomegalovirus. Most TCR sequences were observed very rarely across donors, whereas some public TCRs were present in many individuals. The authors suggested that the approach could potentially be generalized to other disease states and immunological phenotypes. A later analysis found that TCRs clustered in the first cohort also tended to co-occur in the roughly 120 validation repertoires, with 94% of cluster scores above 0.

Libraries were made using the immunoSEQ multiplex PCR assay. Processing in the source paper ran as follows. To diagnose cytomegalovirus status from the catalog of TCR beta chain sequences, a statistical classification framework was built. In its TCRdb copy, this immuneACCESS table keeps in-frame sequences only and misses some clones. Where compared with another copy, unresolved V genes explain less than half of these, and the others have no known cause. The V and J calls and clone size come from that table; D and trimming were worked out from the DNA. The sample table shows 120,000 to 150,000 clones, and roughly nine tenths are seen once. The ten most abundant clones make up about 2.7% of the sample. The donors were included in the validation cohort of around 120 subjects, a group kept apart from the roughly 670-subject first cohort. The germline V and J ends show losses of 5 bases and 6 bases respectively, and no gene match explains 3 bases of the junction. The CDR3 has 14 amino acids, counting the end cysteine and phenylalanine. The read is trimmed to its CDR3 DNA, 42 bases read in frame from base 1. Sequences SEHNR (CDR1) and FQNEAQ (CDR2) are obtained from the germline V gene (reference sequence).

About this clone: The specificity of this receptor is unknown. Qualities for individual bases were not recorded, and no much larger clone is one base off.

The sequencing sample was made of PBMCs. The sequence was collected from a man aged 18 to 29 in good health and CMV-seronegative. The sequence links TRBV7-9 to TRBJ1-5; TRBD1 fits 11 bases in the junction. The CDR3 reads CASSRTGGSQPQHF. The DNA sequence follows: TGTGCCAGCAGCCGGACAGGGGGCAGTCAGCCCCAGCATTTT.